This entry lists 14 T cell receptor beta chains sequenced from one sample in a study of early T cells in non-severe SARS-CoV-2 infection. TCRdb analysed the 5' RACE reads with MiXCR anew, one entry per CDR3 protein. In the table there are more than 90,000 distinct CDR3 sequences, 11% of which are singletons. The sequencing input was whole blood. These receptors were taken from an adult who was a healthcare worker with PCR-confirmed SARS-CoV-2 infection or an uninfected control (not recorded which).

The V call is TRBV5-1, the J call TRBJ1-4; 8 nucleotides match TRBD1. Trimming at V came to 5 bases and at J to 7 bases, leaving 7 bases not matched to a gene. CDR1 and CDR2 (germline): SGHRS, YFSETQ. This CDR3 region has 14 residues. The CDR3, as DNA: TGCGCCAGCAGATTGACTACAGGGGGTGAAAAACTGTTTTTT. It specifies CASRLTTGGEKLFF.

V usage is TRBV5-1 and J usage is TRBJ2-1; 8 bases line up with TRBD2. In germline, CDR1 is SGHRS, CDR2 YFSETQ. CDR3 length: 14 amino acids. Trimming at V came to 7 bases and at J to 9 bases, leaving 12 bases not matched to a gene. The CDR3: CASGISGSGGEQFF. CDR3 sequence (DNA): TGCGCCAGCGGTATCAGCGGGAGCGGGGGTGAGCAGTTCTTC.

This clonotype occurred a few times. V usage is TRBV6-5 and J usage is TRBJ2-5; D not certain. Germline V gene sequence: CDR1 MNHEY, CDR2 SVGAGI. This CDR3 has 13 amino acids. Trimming cost V 6 bases and J 7 bases, with 15 bases left between them. CDR3 nucleotides: TGTGCCAGCAGATCTCCGACAAGTGGGACCCAGTACTTC. This codes for CASRSPTSGTQYF.

This clonotype has ten or more counts. J is TRBJ1-1 and V is TRBV29-1; D not resolved. The CDR3 covers 13 residues. Per the germline V gene, CDR1 is SQVTM and CDR2 is ANQGSEA. V was shortened by 3 bases and J by 1 base, with 9 bases between the two germline ends. The CDR3 spells CSVEKGTNTEAFF. The DNA for the CDR3 is TGCAGCGTTGAGAAAGGAACGAACACTGAAGCTTTCTTT.

This clonotype was recorded at least ten times. The rearrangement uses TRBV20-1 and TRBJ2-2; D may be TRBD1 (5 bases). V lost 1 base and J lost 3, with 9 bases in between. The CDR3 extends over 14 amino acids. CDR1 is DFQATT and CDR2 is SNEGSKA in the germline V gene (reference sequence). CDR3 in amino acids: CSARGGRDTGELFF. CDR3 bases: TGCAGTGCTAGAGGGGGCAGAGACACCGGGGAGCTGTTTTTT.

V is TRBV5-1 and J is TRBJ1-1, with no clear D. Germline V gene lookup returns CDR1 SGHRS and CDR2 YFSETQ. Between the trimmed V and J ends, which lost 3 bases and 1 base, there was a span of 7 bases. The CDR3 length is 13 residues. The CDR3 region has the DNA TGCGCCAGCAGCTACCGGGAGAACACTGAAGCTTTCTTT. Translated: CASSYRENTEAFF.

Many counts were recorded for this clonotype. The chain employs TRBV12-3 or TRBV12-4 and TRBJ2-7, with no clear D. Deletions cut 6 bases from V and 3 bases from J, with 6 bases between. The CDR3 contains 11 residues. The CDR3 is CASSKGYEQYF. The DNA for the CDR3 is TGTGCCAGCAGCAAGGGCTACGAGCAGTACTTC.

The V gene is TRBV6-1, the J gene TRBJ1-1, with D uncertain. The V end lost 1 base, the J end lost 3 bases, and 3 bases lay between the germline ends. The CDR3 is 12 residues long. Looked up from germline, CDR1 is MNHNS and CDR2 is SASEGT. The CDR3 here is CASSEVYTEAFF. The CDR3 bases are TGTGCCAGCAGTGAAGTGTACACTGAAGCTTTCTTT.

This clonotype has a count of ten or more. CDR3 DNA sequence: TGTGCCAGCAGCTTAATGGGGAACTATGGCTACACCTTC. It yields the protein CASSLMGNYGYTF. V is TRBV7-3 and J is TRBJ1-2, with D unclear. CDR3 length: 13 amino acids. CDR1 and CDR2 (germline): SGHTA, FQGTGA. Between the trimmed V and J ends, which lost 1 base and 2 bases, there was a span of 5 bases.

In this sample, this clonotype turned up many times. The V call is TRBV5-1, the J call TRBJ2-5, with TRBD2 matching over 11 bases. Germline assignment: CDR1 SGHRS and CDR2 YFSETQ. Trimming cost V 2 bases and J 2 bases; bases outside gene matches: 2. The CDR3 consists of 15 residues. The CDR3 DNA follows: TGCGCCAGCAGCTTTTTAGCGGGGGGGCAAGAGACCCAGTACTTC. Protein: CASSFLAGGQETQYF.

Many counts were recorded for this clonotype. V gene TRBV10-3 combines with J gene TRBJ2-3, with 9 bases aligning to TRBD1. V lost 8 bases and J lost 4; bases outside the gene matches: 4. CDR1 and CDR2 (germline): ENHRY, SYGVKD. CDR3 length: 13 amino acids. CDR3 nucleotide sequence: TGTGCCATCGGGGACAGGGTAGCAGATACGCAGTATTTT. It codes for CAIGDRVADTQYF.

This clonotype was counted at least ten times. The V and J genes are TRBV4-1 and TRBJ1-5; 9 nucleotides line up with TRBD1. V shed 5 bases, J shed 2 bases, and the junction held 10 bases outside the gene matches. The germline V gene encodes CDR1 MGHRA and CDR2 YSYEKL. The CDR3 has 17 amino acids. The CDR3: CASSALTGGSGNQPQHF. The CDR3 bases are TGCGCCAGCAGCGCATTGACAGGGGGTAGTGGCAATCAGCCCCAGCATTTT.

The J gene is TRBJ2-3, the V gene TRBV20-1; 9 bases align to TRBD1. Trimming took 3 bases from V and 1 from J; bases not matched to a gene: 5. From germline, CDR1 is DFQATT and CDR2 SNEGSKA (reference sequence). This CDR3 is 15 amino acids long. CDR3 loop: CSARTQGAGTDTQYF. The CDR3 DNA follows: TGCAGTGCTAGGACACAGGGGGCTGGCACAGATACGCAGTATTTT.

This clonotype was seen many times. V usage is TRBV15 and J usage is TRBJ1-2; D gene uncertain. There are 15 residues in the CDR3. The germline V and J ends were trimmed by 8 bases and 2 bases, with 18 bases remaining between them. CDR1 and CDR2 from the germline V gene are LNHNV and YYDKDF (reference sequence). CDR3 nucleotides: TGTGCCACCGAGAGCGGGGAAGGTGGGAACTATGGCTACACCTTC. Translation gives CATESGEGGNYGYTF.